These T cell receptor beta chains were read from a single sample in a study of cytomegalovirus exposure and HLA in healthy donors. The data were produced by immunoSEQ multiplex PCR, yet TCRdb's version contains in-frame clones alone and is incomplete. This sample has about 89,000 clones, with roughly three quarters found just once. What was sequenced was PBMCs. The receptor source for this set is a male donor in good health and CMV-seronegative. CDR3s include the opening cysteine and the closing phenylalanine or tryptophan. The D gene is left open where the match is weak. Expanded clones get a size class; other rows say once, few or many, or leave the size out.

>TRBJ2-7|TRBV13|NA|NA
CASSIFYEQYF
TGTGCCAGCTCCATTTTCTACGAGCAGTACTTC
>TRBJ2-7|TRBV19|once|TRBD1
CASRALDRGGEQYF
TGTGCCAGTAGGGCGTTGGACAGGGGAGGCGAGCAGTACTTC
>TRBJ2-2|TRBV7-2|NA|TRBD1
CASSLVGTETGELFF
TGTGCCAGCAGCTTAGTGGGGACAGAGACCGGGGAGCTGTTTTTT
>TRBJ2-7|TRBV5-6|once|TRBD1
CASSLHHPGQGLREQYF
TGTGCCAGCAGCTTGCACCATCCGGGACAGGGTCTCCGGGAGCAGTACTTC
>TRBJ2-7|TRBV27|NA|NA
CASSSPGLSYEQYF
TGTGCCAGCAGTTCCCCTGGGCTCTCCTACGAGCAGTACTTC
>TRBJ2-1|TRBV7-7|few|NA
CASSLNRVHEQFF
TGTGCTAGCAGCTTAAACAGGGTACATGAGCAGTTCTTC
>TRBJ2-6|TRBV6-5|NA|NA
CASSYVAGTGANVLTF
TGTGCCAGCAGTTACGTTGCGGGTACTGGGGCCAACGTCCTGACTTTC
>TRBJ1-2|TRBV28|NA|TRBD1
CASSLDRVSADYGYTF
TGTGCCAGCAGTTTAGACAGGGTTAGTGCGGACTATGGCTACACCTTC
>TRBJ2-7|TRBV19|NA|TRBD1
CASSSRDRGYEQYF
TGTGCCAGTAGTTCGCGGGACAGGGGGTACGAGCAGTACTTC
>TRBJ2-7|TRBV6-6|NA|NA
CASSLGPYREQYF
TGTGCCAGCAGCTTGGGGCCCTACAGGGAGCAGTACTTC
>TRBJ1-1|TRBV2|NA|NA
CASSAQTGLEAFF
TGTGCCAGCAGCGCACAGACAGGTCTTGAAGCTTTCTTT
>TRBJ1-2|TRBV5-1|NA|NA
CASSLGGAPYGYTF
TGCGCCAGCAGCTTGGGCGGAGCTCCCTATGGCTACACCTTC
>TRBJ1-1|TRBV18|once|TRBD1
CASSPLGQGNTEAFF
TGTGCCAGCTCACCTCTCGGACAGGGGAACACTGAAGCTTTCTTT
>TRBJ2-7|TRBV28|NA|NA
CASSFGEQYF
TGTGCCAGCAGTTTCGGGGAGCAGTACTTC
>TRBJ1-2|TRBV28|NA|NA
CAFQRGGVGYGYTF
TGTGCCTTTCAAAGGGGTGGGGTGGGCTATGGCTACACCTTC
>TRBJ1-2|TRBV19|once|TRBD1
CASSKLTPGTGHGYTF
TGTGCCAGTAGCAAGCTAACCCCCGGGACAGGGCACGGCTACACCTTC
>TRBJ1-5|TRBV6-5|NA|NA
CASSRTGNSNQPQHF
TGTGCCAGCAGTCGAACAGGTAATAGCAATCAGCCCCAGCATTTT
>TRBJ1-2|TRBV28|NA|NA
CASSSLEGEVAYGYTF
TGTGCCAGCAGTTCTCTGGAAGGGGAGGTGGCCTATGGCTACACCTTC
>TRBJ1-5|TRBV19|NA|TRBD1
CASSSRDSPSNQPQHF
TGTGCCAGTAGTAGCCGGGACAGTCCTAGCAATCAGCCCCAGCATTTT
>TRBJ1-2|TRBV7-2|NA|NA
CASSPTVWGYTF
TGTGCCAGCAGCCCGACAGTATGGGGCTACACCTTC
>TRBJ2-2|TRBV11-1|NA|NA
CASSLGSGELFF
TGTGCCAGCAGCTTAGGTTCGGGGGAGCTGTTTTTT
>TRBJ1-1|TRBV28|few|NA
CASSSSGGGTEAFF
TGTGCCAGCAGTTCGTCCGGGGGAGGCACTGAAGCTTTCTTT
>TRBJ1-2|TRBV5-5|once|TRBD1
CASSSFRGTGANRSRGYTF
TGTGCCAGCAGCTCCTTCCGTGGGACAGGGGCAAACCGCTCCAGGGGCTACACCTTC
>TRBJ1-1|TRBV6-5|NA|TRBD1
CASRLDRGNTEAFF
TGTGCCAGCAGGTTGGACAGGGGGAACACTGAAGCTTTCTTT
>TRBJ1-1|TRBV7-6|NA|TRBD1
CASTLGVAGGLNTEAFF
TGTGCCAGCACCTTAGGAGTGGCAGGGGGCTTGAACACTGAAGCTTTCTTT
>TRBJ1-1|TRBV5-1|medium-sized|TRBD1
CASSPGLGTGSMHTEAFF
TGCGCCAGCAGCCCTGGATTGGGGACAGGGTCTATGCACACTGAAGCTTTCTTT
>TRBJ1-4|TRBV2|NA|TRBD1
CASTSRGRGRPTNEKLFF
TGTGCCAGCACCTCGAGGGGCAGGGGGCGCCCAACTAATGAAAAACTGTTTTTT
>TRBJ2-2|TRBV27|NA|TRBD2
CASTLWGSGVITGELFF
TGTGCCAGCACCCTTTGGGGTAGCGGGGTTATTACGGGGGAGCTGTTTTTT
>TRBJ2-2|TRBV7-2|NA|NA
CASSFRQTGELFF
TGTGCCAGCAGCTTTCGACAGACCGGGGAGCTGTTTTTT
>TRBJ1-5|TRBV5-1|NA|NA
CASSLGGSNQPQHF
TGCGCCAGCAGCTTGGGAGGGAGCAATCAGCCCCAGCATTTT
>TRBJ2-7|TRBV4-3|NA|NA
CASSQAARHTYEQYF
TGCGCCAGCAGCCAAGCCGCCAGGCATACCTACGAGCAGTACTTC
>TRBJ1-5|TRBV19|NA|NA
CASSFQGRNGNQPQHF
TGTGCCAGTAGTTTCCAGGGAAGGAACGGCAATCAGCCCCAGCATTTT
>TRBJ2-7|TRBV2|NA|TRBD2
CASSEGLAGVSYF
TGTGCCAGCAGTGAAGGACTAGCGGGAGTGTCGTACTTC
>TRBJ1-3|TRBV7-2|NA|NA
CASSFAGTGNTIYF
TGTGCCAGCAGCTTTGCGGGTACTGGAAACACCATATATTTT
>TRBJ2-3|TRBV9|NA|NA
CASSARSRSVTDTQYF
TGTGCCAGCAGCGCCCGGAGTAGATCCGTCACAGATACGCAGTATTTT
>TRBJ2-1|TRBV5-6|once|NA
CASSLDLDNEQFF
TGTGCCAGCAGCTTGGACCTAGACAATGAGCAGTTCTTC
>TRBJ1-1|TRBV5-5|few|NA
CASTGLATEAFF
TGTGCCAGCACCGGACTGGCGACTGAAGCTTTCTTT
>TRBJ2-7|TRBV28|NA|TRBD1
CASSGYRGTYEQYF
TGTGCCAGCAGTGGATACAGGGGTACCTACGAGCAGTACTTC
>TRBJ1-2|TRBV6-6|NA|TRBD1
CASSSGTANTNYGYTF
TGTGCCAGCAGTTCCGGGACAGCGAACACTAACTATGGCTACACCTTC
>TRBJ2-5|TRBV5-1|NA|NA
CASSLDTQETQYF
TGCGCCAGCAGCTTGGACACCCAAGAGACCCAGTACTTC
>TRBJ1-6|TRBV5-5|NA|TRBD1
CASSLVVGQGNSPLHF
TGTGCCAGCAGCTTGGTTGTTGGACAGGGTAATTCACCCCTCCACTTT
>TRBJ2-1|TRBV7-9|NA|TRBD1
CASSFGQAANEQFF
TGTGCCAGCAGCTTCGGACAGGCGGCTAATGAGCAGTTCTTC
>TRBJ2-5|TRBV19|NA|TRBD1
CASSIMGTGGAEETQYF
TGTGCCAGTAGTATAATGGGGACAGGGGGCGCGGAGGAGACCCAGTACTTC
>TRBJ1-4|TRBV11-2|once|NA
CASSLVPGETNEKLFF
TGTGCCAGCAGCTTAGTTCCTGGGGAGACTAATGAAAAACTGTTTTTT
>TRBJ2-5|TRBV6-5|NA|NA
CASSYDRSQIEETQYF
TGTGCCAGCAGTTACGACAGGAGCCAAATCGAAGAGACCCAGTACTTC
>TRBJ2-3|TRBV5-5|NA|NA
CASSLLGVYTDTQYF
TGTGCCAGCAGCTTGTTAGGGGTCTACACAGATACGCAGTATTTT
>TRBJ2-7|TRBV7-2|few|NA
CASSSYNSYEQYF
TGTGCCAGCAGCTCATACAACTCCTACGAGCAGTACTTC
>TRBJ2-5|TRBV15|NA|TRBD2
CATSSSGGDSETQYF
TGTGCCACCAGCAGTAGCGGGGGGGATTCAGAGACCCAGTACTTC
>TRBJ2-1|TRBV2|NA|TRBD2
CASSGSNELAGLYNEQFF
TGTGCCAGCAGTGGGTCTAATGAACTAGCGGGCCTATACAATGAGCAGTTCTTC
>TRBJ2-2|TRBV2|NA|TRBD1
CASSDDRGRLGGELFF
TGTGCCAGCAGTGATGACAGGGGGCGGCTGGGCGGGGAGCTGTTTTTT
>TRBJ1-1|TRBV30|few|NA
CASRQDYTEAFF
TGTGCCTCCCGACAGGACTACACTGAAGCTTTCTTT
>TRBJ1-2|TRBV18|NA|TRBD1
CASSPGQGSNYGYTF
TGTGCCAGCTCACCAGGACAGGGAAGCAACTATGGCTACACCTTC
>TRBJ2-7|TRBV10-2|NA|TRBD2
CASSGGLAADEQYF
TGCGCCAGCAGTGGGGGACTAGCGGCGGACGAGCAGTACTTC
>TRBJ2-1|TRBV28|NA|NA
CASSYTLNNEQFF
TGTGCCAGCAGTTATACCCTAAACAATGAGCAGTTCTTC